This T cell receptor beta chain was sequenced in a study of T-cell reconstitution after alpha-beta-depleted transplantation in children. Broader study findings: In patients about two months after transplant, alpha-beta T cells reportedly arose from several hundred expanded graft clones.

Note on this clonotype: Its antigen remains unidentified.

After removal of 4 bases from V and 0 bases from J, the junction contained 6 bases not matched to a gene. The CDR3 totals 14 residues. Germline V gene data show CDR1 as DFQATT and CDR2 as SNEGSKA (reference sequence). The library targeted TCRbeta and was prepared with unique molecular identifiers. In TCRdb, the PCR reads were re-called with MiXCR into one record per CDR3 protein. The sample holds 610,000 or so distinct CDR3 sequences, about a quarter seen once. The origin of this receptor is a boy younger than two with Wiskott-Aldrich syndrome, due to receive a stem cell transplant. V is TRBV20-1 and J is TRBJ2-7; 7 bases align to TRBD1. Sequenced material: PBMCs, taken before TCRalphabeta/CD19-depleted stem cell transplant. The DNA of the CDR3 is TGCAGTGCTACCATGGCAGGGGGCTCCTACGAGCAGTACTTC. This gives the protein CSATMAGGSYEQYF.